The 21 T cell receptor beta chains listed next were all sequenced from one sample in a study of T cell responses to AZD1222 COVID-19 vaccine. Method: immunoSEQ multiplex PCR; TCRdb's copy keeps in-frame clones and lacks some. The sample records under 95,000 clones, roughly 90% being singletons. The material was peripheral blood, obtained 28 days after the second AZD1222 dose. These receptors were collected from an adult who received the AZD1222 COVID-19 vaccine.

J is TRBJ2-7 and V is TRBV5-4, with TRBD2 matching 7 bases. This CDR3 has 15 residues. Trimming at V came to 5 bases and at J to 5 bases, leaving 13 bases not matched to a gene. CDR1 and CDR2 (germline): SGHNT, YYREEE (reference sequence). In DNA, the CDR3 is TGTGCCAGCAGTTCGGGAGGAGGCCGCAGTAACGAGCAGTACTTC. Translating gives CASSSGGGRSNEQYF.

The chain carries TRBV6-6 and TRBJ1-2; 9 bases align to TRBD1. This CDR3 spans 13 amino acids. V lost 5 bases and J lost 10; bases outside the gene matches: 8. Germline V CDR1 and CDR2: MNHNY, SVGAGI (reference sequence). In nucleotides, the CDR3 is TGTGCCAGCAGTCGACAGGGGGGTAACGACTACACCTTC. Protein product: CASSRQGGNDYTF.

CDR3 loop: CASSLGALRIGNTEAFF. The DNA for the CDR3 is TGTGCCAGCAGCTTGGGAGCACTCAGGATAGGGAACACTGAAGCTTTCTTT. The chain has TRBV5-6 and TRBJ1-1, with no clear D. V lost 0 bases, J lost 1 base, and 16 bases lay in between. Germline V gene lookup returns CDR1 SGHDT and CDR2 YYEEEE. There are 17 residues in the CDR3.

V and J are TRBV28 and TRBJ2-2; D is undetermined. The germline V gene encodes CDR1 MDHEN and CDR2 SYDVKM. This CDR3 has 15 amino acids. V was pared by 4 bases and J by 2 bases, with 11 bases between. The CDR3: CASSSGSPNTGELFF. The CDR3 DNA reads TGTGCCAGCAGTTCAGGTTCACCCAACACCGGGGAGCTGTTTTTT. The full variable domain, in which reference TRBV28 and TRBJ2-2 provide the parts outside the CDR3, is DVKVTQSSRYLVKRTGEKVFLECVQDMDHENMFWYRQDPGLGLRLIYFSYDVKMKEKGDIPEGYSVSREKKERFSLILESASTNQTSMYLCASSSGSPNTGELFFGEGSRLTVL.

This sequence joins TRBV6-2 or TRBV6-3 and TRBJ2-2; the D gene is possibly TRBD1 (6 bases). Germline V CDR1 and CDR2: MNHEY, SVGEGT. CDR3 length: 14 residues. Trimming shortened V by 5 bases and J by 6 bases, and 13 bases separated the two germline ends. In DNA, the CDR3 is TGTGCCAGCAGTAACACCGGGACACCCGGGGAGCTGTTTTTT. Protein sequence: CASSNTGTPGELFF.

The DNA for the CDR3 is TGTGCCAGCAGTGTAGGTGACATCGTTACGCAGTATTTT. Protein: CASSVGDIVTQYF. The V call is TRBV3-1 (or the pseudogene TRBV3-2), the J call TRBJ2-3, with D unresolved. Germline V gives CDR1 LGHDT, CDR2 YNNKEL (reference sequence). The CDR3 covers 13 residues. V lost 6 bases to trimming and J lost 8 bases, with 15 bases between them.

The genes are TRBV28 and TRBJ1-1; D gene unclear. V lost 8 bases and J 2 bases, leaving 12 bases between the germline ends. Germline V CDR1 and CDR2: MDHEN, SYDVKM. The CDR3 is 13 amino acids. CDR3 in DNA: TGTGCCAGCTCCCCAGGTTCCAACACTGAAGCTTTCTTT. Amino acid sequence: CASSPGSNTEAFF. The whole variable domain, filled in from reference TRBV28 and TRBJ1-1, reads DVKVTQSSRYLVKRTGEKVFLECVQDMDHENMFWYRQDPGLGLRLIYFSYDVKMKEKGDIPEGYSVSREKKERFSLILESASTNQTSMYLCASSPGSNTEAFFGQGTRLTVV.

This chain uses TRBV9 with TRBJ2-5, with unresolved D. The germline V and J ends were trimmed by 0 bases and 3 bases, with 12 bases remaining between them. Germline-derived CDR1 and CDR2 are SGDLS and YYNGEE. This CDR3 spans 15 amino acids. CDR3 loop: CASSVGPRSKETQYF. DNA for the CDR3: TGTGCCAGCAGCGTAGGCCCCCGGTCCAAAGAGACCCAGTACTTC.

The CDR3 DNA sequence: TGCGCCAGCAGCTTGGAAAATCGTCGACGTTCGAACTCCTACAATGAGCAGTTCTTC. Its protein product is CASSLENRRRSNSYNEQFF. The chain combines TRBV5-1 with TRBJ2-1; D not certain. Germline CDR1 and CDR2: SGHRS and YFSETQ. The CDR3 is 19 amino acids. V lost 0 bases and J 0 bases, leaving 19 bases between the germline ends.

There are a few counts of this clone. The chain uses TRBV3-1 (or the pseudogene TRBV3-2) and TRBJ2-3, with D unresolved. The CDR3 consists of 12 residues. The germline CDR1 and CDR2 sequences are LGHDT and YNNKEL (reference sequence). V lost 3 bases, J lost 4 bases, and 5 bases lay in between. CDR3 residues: CASSHNADTQYF. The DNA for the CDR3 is TGTGCCAGCAGCCACAATGCAGATACGCAGTATTTT.

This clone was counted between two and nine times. This CDR3 reads CASSFGGNTEAFF. CDR3 DNA sequence: TGTGCCAGCAGCTTTGGGGGGAACACTGAAGCTTTCTTT. This chain connects TRBV7-9 to TRBJ1-1, with D possibly matching TRBD1 (5 bases). The CDR3 has 13 amino acids. V lost 3 bases, J lost 1 base, and 6 bases lay in between. From germline, CDR1 is SEHNR and CDR2 FQNEAQ (reference sequence).

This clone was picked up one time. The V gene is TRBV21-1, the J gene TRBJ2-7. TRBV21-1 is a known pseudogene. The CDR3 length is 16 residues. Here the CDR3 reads CASSKVKGKGSYEQYF. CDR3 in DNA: TGTGCCAGCAGCAAAGTTAAGGGAAAGGGATCCTACGAGCAGTACTTC.

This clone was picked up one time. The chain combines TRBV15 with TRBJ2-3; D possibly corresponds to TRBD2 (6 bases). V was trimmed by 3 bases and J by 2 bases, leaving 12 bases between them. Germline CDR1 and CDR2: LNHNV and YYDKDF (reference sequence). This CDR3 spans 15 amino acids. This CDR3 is CATSRGRGATDTQYF. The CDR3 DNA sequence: TGTGCCACCAGCAGGGGACGCGGGGCCACAGATACGCAGTATTTT.

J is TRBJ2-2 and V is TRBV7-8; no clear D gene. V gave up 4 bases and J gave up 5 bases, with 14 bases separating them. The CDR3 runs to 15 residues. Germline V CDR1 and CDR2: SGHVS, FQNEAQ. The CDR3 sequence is CASSSRRVLTGELFF. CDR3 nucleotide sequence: TGTGCCAGCAGCTCTCGACGAGTCTTGACCGGGGAGCTGTTTTTT.

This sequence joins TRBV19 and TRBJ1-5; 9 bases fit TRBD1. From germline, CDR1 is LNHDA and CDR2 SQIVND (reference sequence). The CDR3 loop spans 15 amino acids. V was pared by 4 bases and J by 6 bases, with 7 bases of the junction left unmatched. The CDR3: CASSKEGQGSQPQHF. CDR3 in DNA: TGTGCCAGTAGTAAAGAGGGACAGGGAAGTCAGCCCCAGCATTTT.

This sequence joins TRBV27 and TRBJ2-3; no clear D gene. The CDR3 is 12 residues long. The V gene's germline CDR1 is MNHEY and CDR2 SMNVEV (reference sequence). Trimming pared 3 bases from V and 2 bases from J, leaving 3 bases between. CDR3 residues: CASSFSTDTQYF. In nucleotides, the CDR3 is TGTGCCAGCAGTTTTTCCACAGATACGCAGTATTTT.

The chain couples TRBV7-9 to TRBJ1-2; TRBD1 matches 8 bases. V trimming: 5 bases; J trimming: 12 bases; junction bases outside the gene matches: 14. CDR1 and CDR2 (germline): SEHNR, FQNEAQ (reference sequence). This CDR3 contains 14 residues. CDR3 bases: TGTGCCAGCAGCCCGGACAGGGTAGAATGGGAGGACACCTTC. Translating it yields CASSPDRVEWEDTF.

The CDR3 spells CASSLEGGEGGYNEQFF. The CDR3 DNA is TGTGCCAGCAGCTTAGAGGGGGGAGAGGGAGGGTACAATGAGCAGTTCTTC. The V and J genes are TRBV13 and TRBJ2-1; D possibly corresponds to TRBD2 (7 bases). This CDR3 is built from 17 residues. Germline CDR1 PRHDT, CDR2 FYEKMQ (reference sequence). The ends were cut back, 1 base at V and 4 bases at J, with 17 bases in the middle.

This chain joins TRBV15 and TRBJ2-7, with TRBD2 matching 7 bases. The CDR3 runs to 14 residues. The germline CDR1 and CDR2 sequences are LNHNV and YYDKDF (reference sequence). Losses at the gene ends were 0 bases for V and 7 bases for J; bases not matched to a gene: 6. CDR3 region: CATSRDLGGGEQYF. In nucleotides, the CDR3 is TGTGCCACCAGCAGAGATCTTGGCGGGGGAGAGCAGTACTTC. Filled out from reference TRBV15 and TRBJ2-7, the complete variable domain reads DAMVIQNPRYQVTQFGKPVTLSCSQTLNHNVMYWYQQKSSQAPKLLFHYYDKDFNNEADTPDNFQSRRPNTSFCFLDIRSPGLGDTAMYLCATSRDLGGGEQYFGPGTRLTVT.

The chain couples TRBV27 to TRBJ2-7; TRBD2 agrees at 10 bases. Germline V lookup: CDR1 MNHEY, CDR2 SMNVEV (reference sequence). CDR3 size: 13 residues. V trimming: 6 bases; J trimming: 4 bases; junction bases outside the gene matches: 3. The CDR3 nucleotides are TGTGCCAGCAGCAATAGCGGGAGGTACGAGCAGTACTTC. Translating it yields CASSNSGRYEQYF.

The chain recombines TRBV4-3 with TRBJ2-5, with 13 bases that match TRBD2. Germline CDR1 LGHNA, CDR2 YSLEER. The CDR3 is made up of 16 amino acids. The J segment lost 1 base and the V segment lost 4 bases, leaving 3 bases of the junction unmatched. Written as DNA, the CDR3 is TGCGCCAGCAGCCCGGGACTAGCGGGACCCCAAGAGACCCAGTACTTC. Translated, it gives CASSPGLAGPQETQYF.